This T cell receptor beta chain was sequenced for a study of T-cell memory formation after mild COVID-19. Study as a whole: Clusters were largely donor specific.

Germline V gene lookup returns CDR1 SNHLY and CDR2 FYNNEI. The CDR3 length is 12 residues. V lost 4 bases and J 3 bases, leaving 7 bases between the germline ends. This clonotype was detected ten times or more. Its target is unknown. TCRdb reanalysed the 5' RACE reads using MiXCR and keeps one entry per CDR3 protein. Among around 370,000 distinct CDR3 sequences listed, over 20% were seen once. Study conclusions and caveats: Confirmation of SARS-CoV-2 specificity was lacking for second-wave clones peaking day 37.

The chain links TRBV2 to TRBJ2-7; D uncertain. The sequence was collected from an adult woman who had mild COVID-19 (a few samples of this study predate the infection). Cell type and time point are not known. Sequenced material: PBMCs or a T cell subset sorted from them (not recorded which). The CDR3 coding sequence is TGTGCCAGCAGTGCTGGGTACTACGAGCAGTACTTC. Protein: CASSAGYYEQYF.